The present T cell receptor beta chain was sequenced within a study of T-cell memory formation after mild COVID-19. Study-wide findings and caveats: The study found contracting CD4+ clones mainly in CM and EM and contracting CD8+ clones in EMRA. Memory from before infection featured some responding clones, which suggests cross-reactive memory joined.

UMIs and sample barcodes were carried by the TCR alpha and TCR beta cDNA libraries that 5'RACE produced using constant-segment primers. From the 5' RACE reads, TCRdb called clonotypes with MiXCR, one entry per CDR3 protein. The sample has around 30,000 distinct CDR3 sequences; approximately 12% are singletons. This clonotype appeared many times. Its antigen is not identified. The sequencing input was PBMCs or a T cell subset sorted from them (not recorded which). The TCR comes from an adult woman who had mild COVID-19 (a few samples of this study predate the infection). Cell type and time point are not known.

CDR3 sequence (DNA): TGCGCCAGCAGTAGCGGGAGGACCCGTTACGAGCAGTACTTC. This sequence encodes CASSSGRTRYEQYF. This chain links TRBV5-1 with TRBJ2-7; 10 positions agree with TRBD2. Germline V gene data show CDR1 as SGHRS and CDR2 as YFSETQ. The V segment lost 5 bases and the J segment 4 bases; nucleotides outside the gene matches: 6. This CDR3 has 14 amino acids. The complete variable domain, with remaining parts taken from reference TRBV5-1 and TRBJ2-7, reads KAGVTQTPRYLIKTRGQQVTLSCSPISGHRSVSWYQQTPGQGLQFLFEYFSETQRNKGNFPGRFSGRQFSNSRSEMNVSTLELGDSALYLCASSSGRTRYEQYFGPGTRLTVT.